This TCR beta chain was sequenced during a study of CD8 T cells in Susac syndrome. It was with random hexamers that about 0.45 to 1 ug RNA was reverse transcribed. The CDR3 of TCR beta was amplified by immunoSEQ multiplex PCR across 54 Vbeta and 13 Jbeta. TCRdb re-called the immunoSEQ multiplex PCR reads with MiXCR, one entry per CDR3 protein. There are 85,000 to 95,000 distinct CDR3 sequences in the sample; around 94% occur only once, and about 0.28% lies in the top ten. Germline CDR1 is DFQATT and CDR2 is SNEGSKA (reference sequence). This CDR3 is 16 amino acids long. The ends were cut back, 0 bases at V and 8 bases at J, with 21 bases in the middle. General study results and limits: That the number of individuals in its TCR sequencing and HLA analysis was relatively small was acknowledged by the study.

A word on this clonotype: The antigen remains undetermined.

Sequenced material: CD4+ T cells from PBMCs. The receptor's source is a human donor with Susac syndrome. The gene calls are TRBV20-1 and TRBJ2-3; the D gene is possibly TRBD1 (7 bases). CDR3 nucleotides: TGCAGTGCTAGAGATCAACAGGGGCCAAAGGGGGGTACGCAGTATTTT. Protein: CSARDQQGPKGGTQYF.